This T cell receptor beta chain was observed in a study of monozygotic twins with inflammatory bowel disease. Germline values: CDR1 SGHDT, CDR2 YYEEEE. This CDR3 has 15 residues. TCRdb processed the 5' RACE reads again and assigns one entry to each CDR3 protein, with no DNA. The table lists 350,000 to 550,000 distinct CDR3 sequences. The sequencing input was blood. The rearrangement joins TRBV5-6 to TRBJ2-1; with no DNA, the TCRdb D assignment of TRBD1 cannot be verified. The receptor comes from a human donor with ulcerative colitis or Crohn's disease, or a healthy co-twin of an affected twin (not recorded which). The chain's CDR3 is CASSQGFDANNEQFF.